The 10 T cell receptor beta chains presented below share a single source sample, sequenced in a study of T cells in Graves' hyperthyroidism and ophthalmopathy (dated by TCRdb to the late 2010s). Library generation was performed with multiplex PCR. Sequencing took place on an Illumina HiSeq 2000. Amplification of TCR beta CDR3 regions was carried out from RNA transcripts. The first round of RT-PCR for the TCR CDR3 was performed with the HTBI primer set and the Qiagen OneStep RT-PCR kit. TCRdb reanalyzed the raw reads on its own, using fastp at Q25 for trimming and MiXCR for clone calling, and kept in-frame beta chains. Each record represents a unique CDR3 protein, reported with the most common genes and DNA among its rows. The sample table shows around 350,000 distinct CDR3 sequences, and about 19% are seen once. In total, the top ten clones hold 3.7% of the sample. The sample consisted of blood. These receptors came from a woman younger than 35 with Graves' hyperthyroidism.

This clonotype was seen many times. CDR3 in amino acids: CASSLAQGYYEQYF. The CDR3 nucleotides read TGCGCCAGCAGCTTGGCCCAGGGGTACTACGAGCAGTACTTC. The chain recombines TRBV5-1 with TRBJ2-7; a weak D match, TRBD1 (6 bases). Germline V gives CDR1 SGHRS, CDR2 YFSETQ. V lost 0 bases and J lost 3, with 10 bases in between. CDR3 length equals 14 residues.

This clonotype was detected only a few times. The CDR3 region is CASSQPIRGHNSPLHF. CDR3 nucleotide sequence: TGCGCCAGCAGCCAACCCATCCGGGGTCACAATTCACCCCTCCACTTT. V gene TRBV4-1 combines with J gene TRBJ1-6; no firm D call. CDR1 and CDR2 from the germline V gene are MGHRA and YSYEKL. The CDR3 has 16 amino acids. The V end lost 2 bases, the J end lost 7 bases, and 15 bases lay between the germline ends.

The sample holds many counts of this clonotype. The chain combines TRBV28 with TRBJ2-7, with a tentative D call TRBD1 (5 bases). CDR3 length: 16 residues. Per germline, CDR1 MDHEN and CDR2 SYDVKM. Trimming removed 2 bases from V and 2 bases from J, with 16 bases in between. The chain's CDR3 is CASSLNILGETYEQYF. The CDR3, as DNA: TGTGCCAGCAGTTTAAACATTTTAGGGGAAACCTACGAGCAGTACTTC.

The DNA of the CDR3 is TGTGCCAGCAGTTACGGGACAGGGCAAGTTCTAGCCAAAAACATTCAGTACTTC. This gives the protein CASSYGTGQVLAKNIQYF. The chain joins TRBV6-2 or TRBV6-3 to TRBJ2-4; 9 bases are a match to TRBD1. Germline V gives CDR1 MNHEY, CDR2 SVGEGT. V lost 2 bases and J lost 0; bases outside the gene matches: 8. This CDR3 contains 18 residues.

Ten or more counts support this clonotype. This chain joins TRBV6-5 and TRBJ1-1; the D is unclear. Germline CDR1 MNHEY, CDR2 SVGAGI. V lost 4 bases, J lost 9 bases, and 9 bases lay in between. The CDR3 runs 11 residues. This CDR3 is CASSLGSKAFF. The CDR3, as DNA: TGTGCCAGCAGTTTAGGAAGTAAAGCTTTCTTT.

This clonotype occurred a few times. Just one base apart from a much larger clone, this may be a read error. The chain is built from TRBV20-1 and TRBJ1-1; the match to TRBD1 covers 9 bases. The germline V gene encodes CDR1 DFQATT and CDR2 SNEGSKA (reference sequence). There are 13 residues in the CDR3. J lost 6 bases, V lost 8 bases, and 10 bases had no gene match. The CDR3 DNA reads TGCAGTATAACAGGGGGCAATTTGGCTGAAGCTTTCTTT. This gives the protein CSITGGNLAEAFF.

This clonotype appeared many times. The chain uses TRBV11-2 and TRBJ2-7, with 11 bases lining up with TRBD2. Trimming at V came to 6 bases and at J to 3 bases, leaving 10 bases not matched to a gene. This CDR3 is built from 16 residues. Germline V lookup: CDR1 SGHAT, CDR2 FQNNGV. In nucleotides, the CDR3 is TGTGCCAGCAGGAGGAGCCCTAGCGGGGGGCTCTACGAGCAGTACTTC. It specifies CASRRSPSGGLYEQYF.

The sample holds a few counts of this clonotype. Given the absence of the conserved phenylalanine or tryptophan at the CDR3 end, a read error is likely. The rearrangement links TRBV6-5 to TRBJ2-7; 8 positions agree with TRBD1. The CDR3 sequence is 14 residues long. With 5 bases clipped from V and 3 bases from J, the junction kept 6 bases outside the gene matches. CDR1 is MNHEY and CDR2 is SVGAGI in the germline V gene. The CDR3 bases are TGTGCCAGCAGTAACCCGACAGGGGACTACGAGCAGTACTCC. It specifies CASSNPTGDYEQYS.

This clonotype was seen at least ten times. The chain combines TRBV11-2 with TRBJ1-5; no clear D gene. Germline values: CDR1 SGHAT, CDR2 FQNNGV. CDR3 length: 15 residues. V was trimmed by 5 bases and J by 0 bases, leaving 11 bases between them. This CDR3 reads CASSRATISNQPQHF. CDR3 in DNA: TGTGCCAGCAGCCGGGCGACGATTAGCAATCAGCCCCAGCATTTT.

This clonotype was seen at least ten times. The gene calls are TRBV5-1 and TRBJ2-5, with D possibly TRBD1 on 5 matching bases. The V end was cut by 0 bases, the J end by 9 bases, with 6 bases between. This CDR3 is 11 amino acids long. Germline V gene lookup returns CDR1 SGHRS and CDR2 YFSETQ. CDR3 residues: CASSLEGSQYF. The CDR3, as DNA: TGCGCCAGCAGCTTGGAGGGGTCCCAGTACTTC. Drawing the rest from reference TRBV5-1 and TRBJ2-5, the complete variable domain is KAGVTQTPRYLIKTRGQQVTLSCSPISGHRSVSWYQQTPGQGLQFLFEYFSETQRNKGNFPGRFSGRQFSNSRSEMNVSTLELGDSALYLCASSLEGSQYFGPGTRLLVL.